This T cell receptor (beta chain) was observed in a study of OX40 agonist ivuxolimab in advanced cancers. Overall study context: Partial responses were seen in three patients, one with hepatocellular carcinoma and two with cutaneous melanoma. The study, taken as a whole, reports: Clonal expansion by week 6 occurred in CD4+ and CD8+ blood T cells (at 0.1 to 3.0 mg/kg).

Germline assignment: CDR1 LNHNV and CDR2 YYDKDF (reference sequence). There are 14 residues in the CDR3. The V and J ends lost 2 bases and 7 bases respectively, with 11 bases between them. Points on this clone: Its target is not known.

Profiling relied on immunoSEQ multiplex PCR, and the TCRdb table lists in-frame clones only, not all of them. The sample holds tens of thousands of clones, about 85% seen once. The rearrangement links TRBV15 to TRBJ2-2; D unclear. The clonotype was recovered from an adult with an advanced solid tumor such as melanoma, head and neck, liver or kidney cancer. Sequenced here: CD4+ or CD8+ T cells sorted from blood, sampled in a trial of the OX40 agonist ivuxolimab. CDR3 protein: CATSRNKGGGELFF. CDR3 nucleotide sequence: TGTGCCACCAGCAGAAACAAGGGCGGCGGGGAGCTGTTTTTT.